The T cell receptor beta chain described here comes from a study of neurological immune-mediated disorders. Via MiXCR, TCRdb re-called the 5' RACE reads, giving one row per CDR3 protein. The repertoire holds some 37,000 distinct CDR3 sequences, with under 4% as singletons. Many counts were recorded for this clonotype. The V gene's germline CDR1 is DFQATT and CDR2 SNEGSKA (reference sequence). The CDR3 runs 16 residues. Trimming took 0 bases from V and 3 from J, leaving 18 bases between them. Indicated time point: longitudinal time-point 1 (baseline). The sequencing sample was made of PBMCs. The TCR comes from a woman aged 60 to 75 with multiple sclerosis. The V gene is TRBV20-1, the J gene TRBJ2-7; unclear D gene. The CDR3 is CSAREGWRHALYEQYF. The CDR3 DNA sequence: TGCAGTGCTAGAGAGGGGTGGCGGCACGCTCTCTACGAGCAGTACTTC.